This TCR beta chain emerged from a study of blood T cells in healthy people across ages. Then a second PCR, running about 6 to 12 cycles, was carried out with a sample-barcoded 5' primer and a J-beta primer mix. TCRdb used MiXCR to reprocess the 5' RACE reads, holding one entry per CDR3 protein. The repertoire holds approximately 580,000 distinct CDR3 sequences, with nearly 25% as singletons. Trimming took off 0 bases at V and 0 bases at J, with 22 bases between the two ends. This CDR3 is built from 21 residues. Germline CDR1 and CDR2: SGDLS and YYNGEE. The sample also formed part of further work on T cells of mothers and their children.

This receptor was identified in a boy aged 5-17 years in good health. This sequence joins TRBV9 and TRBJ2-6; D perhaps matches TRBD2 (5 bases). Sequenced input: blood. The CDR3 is CASSVDKLGVPRVSGANVLTF. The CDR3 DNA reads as TGTGCCAGCAGCGTAGATAAGTTGGGAGTCCCTAGGGTCTCTGGGGCCAACGTCCTGACTTTC.